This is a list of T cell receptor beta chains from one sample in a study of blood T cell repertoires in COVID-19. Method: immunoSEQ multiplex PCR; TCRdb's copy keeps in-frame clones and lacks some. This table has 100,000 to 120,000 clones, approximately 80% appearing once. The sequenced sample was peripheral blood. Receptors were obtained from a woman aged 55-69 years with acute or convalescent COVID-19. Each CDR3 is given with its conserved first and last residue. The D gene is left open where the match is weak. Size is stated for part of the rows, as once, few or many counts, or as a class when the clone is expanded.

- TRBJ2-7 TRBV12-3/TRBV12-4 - TGTGCCAGCACCAAGGGGTCCCACGAGCAGTACTTC CASTKGSHEQYF
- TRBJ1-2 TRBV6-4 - TGTGCCAGCAGTGACTCGATCCCGGGCAGGAGGGGTGGCTACACCTTC CASSDSIPGRRGGYTF
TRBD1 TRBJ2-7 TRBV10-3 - TGTGCCACGGAAGCGACAGGGACCGGCGAGCAGTACTTC CATEATGTGEQYF
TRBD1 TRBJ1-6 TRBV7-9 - TGTGCCAGCAGCTTAGCGCGAGGGGGCTCGTTCACCTCACCCCTCCACTTT CASSLARGGSFTSPLHF
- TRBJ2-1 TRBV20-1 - TGCAGTGCTAGAATAACGGATGAGCAGTTCTTC CSARITDEQFF
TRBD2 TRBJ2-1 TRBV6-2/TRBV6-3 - TGTGCCAGCAGTTATGTGCGGGGGGGATACAATGAGCAGTTCTTC CASSYVRGGYNEQFF
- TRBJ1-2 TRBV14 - TGTGCCAGCAGCCAAGACGTAGACAGTTCAAACTATGGCTACACCTTC CASSQDVDSSNYGYTF
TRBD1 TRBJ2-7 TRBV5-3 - TGTGCCAGAAGCCTCGTAACTAGGGGGCCCGCGAAGTACTTC CARSLVTRGPAKYF
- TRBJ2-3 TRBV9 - TGTGCCAGCAGCGTAGCGAGGGGGTCCAATTGGGCAGATACGCAGTATTTT CASSVARGSNWADTQYF
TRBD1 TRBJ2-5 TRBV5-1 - TGCGCCAGCAGCAGGGGACAGGGAGGAGAGACCCAGTACTTC CASSRGQGGETQYF
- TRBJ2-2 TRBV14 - TGTGCCAGCAGCCCCCCTCTAGGGCGGGACGGTAACACCGGGGAGCTGTTTTTT CASSPPLGRDGNTGELFF
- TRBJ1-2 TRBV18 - TGTGCCAGCTCACCACTAGACAGCTATGGCTACACCTTC CASSPLDSYGYTF
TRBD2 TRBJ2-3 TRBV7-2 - TGTGCCAGCAGCTTGGGGGGGTTCTCAGATACGCAGTATTTT CASSLGGFSDTQYF
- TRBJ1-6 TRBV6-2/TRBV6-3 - TGTGCCAGCAGTTCGAGTTTTTTAGCCCTCCACTTT CASSSSFLALHF
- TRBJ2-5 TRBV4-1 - TGCGCCAGCAGCCAAGGCGGGGTCTCGAGAGAGACCCAGTACTTC CASSQGGVSRETQYF
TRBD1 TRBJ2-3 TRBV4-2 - TGTGCCAGCAGCCAAGCAGGGACAGGGGGTTTGGATACGCAGTATTTT CASSQAGTGGLDTQYF
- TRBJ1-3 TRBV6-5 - TGTGCCAGCAGTTACTCTTGGGGGCCGGGAAACACCATATATTTT CASSYSWGPGNTIYF
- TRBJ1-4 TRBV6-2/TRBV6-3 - TGTGCCAGCAGCTCCTGGGGGGGCGAAAAACTGTTTTTT CASSSWGGEKLFF
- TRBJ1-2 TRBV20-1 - TGCAGTGCTAGTACTTCGGGGACTAACTATGGCTACACCTTC CSASTSGTNYGYTF
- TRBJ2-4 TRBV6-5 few TGTGCCAGCAGCCCCCTCTTTTCTTCAAACATTCAGTACTTC CASSPLFSSNIQYF
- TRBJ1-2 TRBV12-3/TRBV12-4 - TGTGCCAGCACCCACCGGAGGCTGGGGGGCTACACCTTC CASTHRRLGGYTF
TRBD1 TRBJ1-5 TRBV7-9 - TGTGCCAGCAGCTCGATCGGGACAGGCTCCTCCGCCCAGCATTTT CASSSIGTGSSAQHF
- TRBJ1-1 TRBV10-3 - TGTGCCATCAGTGAAAGGATAGGACCGGGATCGGTTGAAGCTTTCTTT CAISERIGPGSVEAFF
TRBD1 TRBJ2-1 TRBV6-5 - TGTGCCAGCTGGGGACAGGGAGGCGATGAGCAGTTCTTC CASWGQGGDEQFF
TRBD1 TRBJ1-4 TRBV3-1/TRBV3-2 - TGTGCCAGCAGCTGGACAGGGGAGAATGAAAAACTGTTTTTT CASSWTGENEKLFF
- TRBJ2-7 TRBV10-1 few TGCGCCAGCAGAACTCCTGGGGAAGCGGAGAGATTCTACGAGCAGTACTTC CASRTPGEAERFYEQYF
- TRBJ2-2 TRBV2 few TGTGCCAGCAGTGAAAGGCAGGGCCAGAACACCGGGGAGCTGTTTTTT CASSERQGQNTGELFF
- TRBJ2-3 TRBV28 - TGTGCCAGCAGTACCCAGACCCGGGGGGCCCAAGATACGCAGTATTTT CASSTQTRGAQDTQYF
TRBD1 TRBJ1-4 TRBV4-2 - TGTGCCAGCAGCCTGAACAGGGGGCCAAATGAAAAACTGTTTTTT CASSLNRGPNEKLFF
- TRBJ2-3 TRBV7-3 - TGTGCCAGCAGCTTAACAGGGGTATTCACAGATACGCAGTATTTT CASSLTGVFTDTQYF
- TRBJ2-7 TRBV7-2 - TGTGCCAGCAGCTTTCTGGCGACATCCTACGAGCAGTACTTC CASSFLATSYEQYF
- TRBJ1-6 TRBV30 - TGTGCCTGGAGTGATATGGCTTCACCCCTCCACTTT CAWSDMASPLHF
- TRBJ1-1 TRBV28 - TGTGCCAGCAACGAGCGGTATGAAGCTTTCTTT CASNERYEAFF
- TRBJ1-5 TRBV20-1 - TGCAGTGCTAGTTTCCAGGGCATAGGGAGCAATCAGCCCCAGCATTTT CSASFQGIGSNQPQHF
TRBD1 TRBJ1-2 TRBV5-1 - TGCGCCAGCAGCTTGGCCGGGCAGGGGGCTACCTATGGCTACACCTTC CASSLAGQGATYGYTF
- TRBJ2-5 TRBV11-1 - TGTGCCAGCAGCTGGAAGAGGGGGGGGTATGAGACCCAGTACTTC CASSWKRGGYETQYF
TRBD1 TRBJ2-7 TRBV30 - TGTGCCACATCTGGGAGGGGACAGGGGATCCACGAGCAGTACTTC CATSGRGQGIHEQYF
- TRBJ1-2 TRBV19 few TGTGCCAGTAAGGGGGATCTGAACTACTATGGCTACACCTTC CASKGDLNYYGYTF
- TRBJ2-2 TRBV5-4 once TGTGCCAGCAGCTTGGACCCAGGGCCGAACACCGGGGAGCTGTTTTTT CASSLDPGPNTGELFF
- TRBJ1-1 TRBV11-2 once TGTGCCAGCAGCTTAGATAGGAACACTGAAGCTTTCTTT CASSLDRNTEAFF
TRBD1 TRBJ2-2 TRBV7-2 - TGTGCCAGCAGCTGGACAGGGGGCATCACCGGGGAGCTGTTTTTT CASSWTGGITGELFF
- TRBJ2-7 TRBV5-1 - TGCGCCAGCAGCCCCAGGGTGAGCTCCTACGAGCAGTACTTC CASSPRVSSYEQYF
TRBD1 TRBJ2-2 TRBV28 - TGTGCCAGCACCTCAATAGGGACAGGGCCCACCGGGGAGCTGTTTTTT CASTSIGTGPTGELFF
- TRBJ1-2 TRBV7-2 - TGTGCCAGCAGCTTAGGGCTCGATGGCTACACCTTC CASSLGLDGYTF
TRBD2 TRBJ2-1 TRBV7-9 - TGTGCCAGCAGCTTAAGGTCTAGCGGGGGGTTGCAGTTCTTC CASSLRSSGGLQFF
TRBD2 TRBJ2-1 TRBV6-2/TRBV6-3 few TGTGCCAGCAGTCACAAGAGGCTAGCGGGGGGGTTCCACAATGAGCAGTTCTTC CASSHKRLAGGFHNEQFF
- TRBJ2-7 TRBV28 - TGTGCCAGCAGGTCAGACTACGAGCAGTACTTC CASRSDYEQYF
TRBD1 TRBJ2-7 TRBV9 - TGTGCCAGCAGCGCCCTACAGGGGATGATCGACGAGCAGTACTTC CASSALQGMIDEQYF
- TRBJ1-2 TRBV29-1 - TGCAGCGTTGAATTGGGCAGGGGTGGTGGCTACACCTTC CSVELGRGGGYTF
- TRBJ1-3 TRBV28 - TGTGCCAGCAGTACTAACAGGGCCTCCTCTGGAAACACCATATATTTT CASSTNRASSGNTIYF
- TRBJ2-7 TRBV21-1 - TGTGCCAGCAGCCTCCTCTCCTACGAGCAGTACTTC CASSLLSYEQYF
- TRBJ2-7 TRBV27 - TGTGCCAGCTCCTCCTCCTACGAGCAGTACTTC CASSSSYEQYF
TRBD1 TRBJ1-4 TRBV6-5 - TGTGCCAGCAGTTACGGGGGACAGGGGGCAGGCAAACTGTTTTTT CASSYGGQGAGKLFF